The 19 T cell receptor beta chains below all came from one sample that was sequenced in a study of OX40 agonist ivuxolimab in advanced cancers. Assay used: immunoSEQ multiplex PCR; TCRdb lists only in-frame clones, some missing. The data hold tens of thousands of clones, with approximately 80% observed a single time. Sequenced material: CD4+ or CD8+ T cells sorted from blood, taken in a trial of the OX40 agonist ivuxolimab. The receptors were sampled from an adult with an advanced solid tumor such as melanoma, head and neck, liver or kidney cancer.

This clone has only one observation. Additional DNA sequences in this sample encode the identical CDR3. The chain recombines TRBV9 with TRBJ2-5; 8 bases are shared with TRBD2. The germline gives CDR1 SGDLS, CDR2 YYNGEE. This CDR3 comprises 15 residues. Germline trimming cut 1 base from V and 4 bases from J; bases unmatched to any gene: 6. The CDR3 region has the DNA TGTGCCAGCAGCGTAAGGGCGGGAGGTGGAGAGACCCAGTACTTC. This codes for CASSVRAGGGETQYF.

This clone was picked up a small number of times. The V call is TRBV11-3, the J call TRBJ2-1; weak D call: TRBD1 (5 bases). Trimming shortened V by 6 bases and J by 4 bases, and 13 bases separated the two germline ends. The CDR3 has 14 residues. Germline loops: CDR1 SGHNT, CDR2 YENEEA. The CDR3 here is CASSAQGSYNEQFF. CDR3 nucleotides: TGTGCCAGCAGTGCGCAGGGCAGTTACAATGAGCAGTTCTTC. The full variable domain, rest sourced from reference TRBV11-3 and TRBJ2-1, is EAGVVQSPRYKIIEKKQPVAFWCNPISGHNTLYWYLQNLGQGPELLIRYENEEAVDDSQLPKDRFSAERLKGVDSTLKIQPAELGDSAVYLCASSAQGSYNEQFFGPGTRLTVL.

The J gene is TRBJ2-5, the V gene TRBV5-1; 9 bases map to TRBD2. The germline V gene has CDR1 SGHRS and CDR2 YFSETQ. With 0 bases clipped from V and 8 bases from J, the junction kept 8 bases outside the gene matches. CDR3 length: 15 residues. The CDR3 DNA sequence: TGCGCCAGCAGCTTGGGGCCTAGCGGGACACAAACCCAGTACTTC. Amino acid sequence: CASSLGPSGTQTQYF.

The chain couples TRBV28 to TRBJ2-7; D remains ambiguous. This CDR3 has 11 residues. In germline, CDR1 is MDHEN, CDR2 SYDVKM. Trimming removed 4 bases at V and 9 bases at J, with 10 bases between. The chain's CDR3 is CASSSVPGQYF. CDR3 nucleotide sequence: TGTGCCAGCAGTTCGGTTCCTGGGCAGTACTTC. The full variable domain, its missing parts supplied by reference TRBV28 and TRBJ2-7, is DVKVTQSSRYLVKRTGEKVFLECVQDMDHENMFWYRQDPGLGLRLIYFSYDVKMKEKGDIPEGYSVSREKKERFSLILESASTNQTSMYLCASSSVPGQYFGPGTRLTVT.

The chain employs TRBV6-6 and TRBJ2-5; D remains unclear. V gave up 8 bases and J gave up 0 bases, with 7 bases separating them. CDR1 is MNHNY and CDR2 is SVGAGI in the germline V gene (reference sequence). This CDR3 spans 12 amino acids. The CDR3 sequence: CASGCNQETQYF. The DNA of the CDR3 is TGTGCCAGCGGATGCAACCAAGAGACCCAGTACTTC.

There are a few counts of this clone. The V call is TRBV18, the J call TRBJ2-5; D possibly corresponds to TRBD2 (6 bases). The V gene's germline CDR1 is KGHSH and CDR2 LQKENI. The germline V and J ends were trimmed by 2 bases and 5 bases, with 12 bases remaining between them. There are 14 residues in the CDR3. The DNA of the CDR3 is TGTGCCAGCTCACCAACTTCGGGGGAGGAGACCCAGTACTTC. This encodes CASSPTSGEETQYF.

The chain uses TRBV19 and TRBJ1-5; D remains unclear. This CDR3 has 14 residues. V lost 7 bases, J lost 1 base, and 11 bases lay in between. Germline loops: CDR1 LNHDA, CDR2 SQIVND (reference sequence). The CDR3 region has the DNA TGTGCCAGTAATGGAGGGCGCAGCAATCAGCCCCAGCATTTT. Protein: CASNGGRSNQPQHF.

V is TRBV7-9 and J is TRBJ2-5, with D unclear. CDR1 is SEHNR, CDR2 FQNEAQ, per germline (reference sequence). There are 11 residues in the CDR3. V lost 11 bases and J 4 bases, leaving 11 bases between the germline ends. The CDR3 loop reads CAPRPPETQYF. Written as DNA, the CDR3 is TGTGCCCCGCGGCCCCCAGAGACCCAGTACTTC.

The rearrangement joins TRBV27 to TRBJ1-6; D not certain. Trimming stripped 4 bases from V and 8 bases from J, with 15 bases between. This CDR3 spans 15 amino acids. The germline V gene encodes CDR1 MNHEY and CDR2 SMNVEV (reference sequence). This chain's CDR3 is CASSSDRTPYSPLHF. The CDR3 region has the DNA TGTGCCAGCAGTTCAGACCGGACCCCGTATTCACCCCTCCACTTT.

The gene calls are TRBV11-2 and TRBJ2-2; D call uncertain. This CDR3 is 15 amino acids long. Trimming removed 1 base from V and 5 bases from J, with 11 bases in between. Germline CDR1 SGHAT, CDR2 FQNNGV. The CDR3 coding sequence is TGTGCCAGCAGCTTAGCCGGTACATTAACCGGGGAGCTGTTTTTT. It encodes CASSLAGTLTGELFF.

V usage is TRBV9 and J usage is TRBJ2-3; D is ambiguous. Trimming shortened V by 2 bases and J by 3 bases, and 13 bases separated the two germline ends. This CDR3 region has 15 residues. CDR1 is SGDLS, CDR2 YYNGEE, per germline. The DNA of the CDR3 is TGTGCCAGCAGCGTCTGGGCCCAAGCGACAGATACGCAGTATTTT. Protein product: CASSVWAQATDTQYF. Complete variable domain (other parts from reference TRBV9 and TRBJ2-3): DSGVTQTPKHLITATGQRVTLRCSPRSGDLSVYWYQQSLDQGLQFLIQYYNGEERAKGNILERFSAQQFPDLHSELNLSSLELGDSALYFCASSVWAQATDTQYFGPGTRLTVL.

This clone appeared once. This chain joins TRBV2 and TRBJ1-1; D is undetermined. The CDR3 is 16 residues long. In germline, CDR1 is SNHLY, CDR2 FYNNEI. V was pared by 6 bases and J by 2 bases, with 19 bases between. DNA of the CDR3: TGTGCCAGCAGCTCCTCTCCCCACCGGAGAAACACTGAAGCTTTCTTT. Encoded protein: CASSSSPHRRNTEAFF.

V is TRBV28 and J is TRBJ2-3; 15 nucleotides match TRBD2. This CDR3 contains 19 residues. J lost 2 bases, V lost 5 bases, and 11 bases had no gene match. Germline CDR1 is MDHEN and CDR2 is SYDVKM. Written as DNA, the CDR3 is TGTGCCAGCAGTCCCTCTGGACTAGCGGGAGGGCCGCTCACAGATACGCAGTATTTT. Protein sequence: CASSPSGLAGGPLTDTQYF.

The chain carries TRBV28 and TRBJ1-5; TRBD1 matches 7 bases. Germline V lookup: CDR1 MDHEN, CDR2 SYDVKM. The CDR3 is 13 residues long. With V trimmed by 6 bases and J by 7 bases, 6 bases remained unmatched. The CDR3, as DNA: TGTGCCAGCAGAGGAGACAGGGTGCAGCCCCAGCATTTT. This gives the protein CASRGDRVQPQHF.

With regard to this clone: Relative to the germline gene, one junction end is altered; a read error may explain this. The genes are TRBV29-1 and TRBJ2-1; 7 bases agree with TRBD2. The CDR3 sequence is 13 residues long. In germline, CDR1 is SQVTM, CDR2 ANQGSEA. The CDR3 sequence: CSVVTSAYDEQFF. DNA for the CDR3: TGCAGCGTTGTAACTAGCGCCTACGATGAGCAGTTCTTC.

V gene TRBV27 combines with J gene TRBJ1-2, with a weak D call TRBD1 (6 bases). Germline CDR1 reads MNHEY; CDR2 reads SMNVEV (reference sequence). The CDR3 loop spans 14 amino acids. Trimming shortened V by 2 bases and J by 2 bases, and 9 bases separated the two germline ends. The CDR3 protein is CASSLTQGNYGYTF. CDR3 nucleotides: TGTGCCAGCAGTTTAACCCAGGGGAACTATGGCTACACCTTC.

This CDR3 is CASSSGHPGNEQFF. DNA for the CDR3: TGTGCCAGCAGCTCGGGACACCCAGGCAATGAGCAGTTCTTC. V and J are TRBV11-1 and TRBJ2-1, with D possibly matching TRBD1 (6 bases). Per the germline V gene, CDR1 is SGHAT and CDR2 is FQDESV (reference sequence). This CDR3 has 14 amino acids. Trimming cost V 4 bases and J 6 bases, with 13 bases left between them.

This sequence joins TRBV18 and TRBJ2-2, with D perhaps matching TRBD1 (6 bases). CDR3 length equals 14 residues. The V end was cut by 6 bases, the J end by 7 bases, with 15 bases between. Germline lookup yields CDR1 KGHSH and CDR2 LQKENI. For the CDR3, the DNA is TGTGCCAGCTCCAGGGACACCGGTCGCGGGGAGCTGTTTTTT. Its protein product is CASSRDTGRGELFF.

The rearrangement links TRBV29-1 to TRBJ1-1; the match to TRBD1 covers 8 bases. CDR3 size: 19 residues. CDR1 is SQVTM, CDR2 ANQGSEA, per germline. With 6 bases clipped from V and 0 bases from J, the junction kept 21 bases outside the gene matches. CDR3 amino acids: CSVLRPPGAGGLMNTEAFF. The CDR3 bases are TGCAGCGTGTTACGACCCCCTGGGGCAGGGGGCCTCATGAACACTGAAGCTTTCTTT.